What follows are 15 T cell receptor beta chains derived from one specimen sequenced in a study of regulatory T cells in long-lasting Graves disease. As for time point: newly diagnosed GD, antithyroid drugs for less than 3 months. RNA isolated from PBMCs was used to make the TCR library. According to the study, TCR beta libraries were built with iRepertoire HTBI primers and CDR3-region Arm-PCR. TCRdb analysed the multiplex PCR reads with MiXCR anew, one entry per CDR3 protein. Among more than 300,000 distinct CDR3 sequences listed, approximately 12% were seen once. This sample was shared with a second study, whose subject was T cells in Graves' hyperthyroidism and ophthalmopathy.

Source: peripheral blood mononuclear cells (PBMCs), taken at new diagnosis, from a patient treated with antithyroid drugs. All receptors come from a woman aged 18-29 years with Graves disease.

This clonotype was picked up many times. The chain combines TRBV6-1 with TRBJ1-3; the D is unclear. The CDR3 is made up of 15 amino acids. Germline CDR1 and CDR2: MNHNS and SASEGT. V was trimmed by 7 bases and J by 0 bases, leaving 13 bases between them. The CDR3 nucleotides are TGTGCCAGCACCAAAACATTTAGCTCTGGAAACACCATATATTTT. Translating gives CASTKTFSSGNTIYF.

This clonotype was detected ten times or more. The genes are TRBV7-9 and TRBJ2-1, with D possibly called TRBD1 or TRBD2 (5 bases each). This CDR3 is built from 14 residues. Germline values: CDR1 SEHNR, CDR2 FQNEAQ (reference sequence). V lost 5 bases to trimming and J lost 9 bases, with 17 bases between them. CDR3 in DNA: TGTGCCAGCAGCCCAGAGGGGCGGCGCGGTGAGCAGTTCTTC. Protein product: CASSPEGRRGEQFF. Together with reference TRBV7-9 and TRBJ2-1, the CDR3 gives the full variable domain: DTGVSQNPRHKITKRGQNVTFRCDPISEHNRLYWYRQTLGQGPEFLTYFQNEAQLEKSRLLSDRFSAERPKGSFSTLEIQRTEQGDSAMYLCASSPEGRRGEQFFGPGTRLTVL.

The genes are TRBV11-2 and TRBJ2-7, with 8 bases matching TRBD1. Per the germline V gene, CDR1 is SGHAT and CDR2 is FQNNGV. V lost 5 bases to trimming and J lost 2 bases; unmatched junction nucleotides: 5. The CDR3 has 14 residues. DNA for the CDR3: TGTGCCAGCAGCCCTACAGGGGGAACCTACGAGCAGTACGTC. The encoded protein is CASSPTGGTYEQYV.

This clonotype has only a few counts. The chain links TRBV20-1 to TRBJ1-3, with a tentative D call TRBD1 (6 bases). The CDR3 is 15 amino acids. Germline values: CDR1 DFQATT, CDR2 SNEGSKA (reference sequence). Trimming stripped 6 bases from V and 2 bases from J, with 17 bases between. CDR3 region: CSAQPGGGPGNTIYF. CDR3 sequence (DNA): TGCAGTGCCCAACCCGGAGGGGGACCTGGAAACACCATATATTTT.

This clonotype was picked up a small number of times. V gene TRBV7-2 combines with J gene TRBJ2-3; D tentatively fits TRBD1 or TRBD2 (6 bases each). The end of the DNA aligns better with TRBJ2-5, so the J call may be wrong. CDR3 length: 14 amino acids. Germline V lookup: CDR1 SGHTA, CDR2 FQGNSA. The CDR3 sequence: CASSLFRGRETQYF. CDR3 DNA: TGTGCCAGCAGCTTGTTTAGGGGGAGGGAGACCCAGTACTTC.

This clonotype was detected ten times or more. The gene calls are TRBV27 and TRBJ1-1, with D unresolved. V was trimmed by 5 bases and J by 4 bases, leaving 17 bases between them. The CDR3 spans 15 residues. The germline CDR1 and CDR2 sequences are MNHEY and SMNVEV (reference sequence). CDR3: CASSPHAARSTEAFF. The CDR3 DNA follows: TGTGCCAGCAGTCCGCACGCTGCTCGTAGCACTGAAGCTTTCTTT.

This clonotype was picked up many times. The chain carries TRBV5-1 and TRBJ2-7; TRBD2 matches at 7 bases. Looked up from germline, CDR1 is SGHRS and CDR2 is YFSETQ. Unmatched junction bases numbered 5, after V lost 5 bases and J lost 6 bases. This CDR3 comprises 12 residues. CDR3 nucleotides: TGCGCCAGCAGTGGGGGGGGAGGCGAGCAGTACTTC. Translation gives CASSGGGGEQYF.

This clonotype was counted at least ten times. The chain links TRBV7-9 to TRBJ1-2, with 7 bases matching TRBD1. V lost 2 bases to trimming and J lost 6 bases; unmatched junction nucleotides: 3. CDR1 is SEHNR, CDR2 FQNEAQ, per germline (reference sequence). The CDR3 runs 13 residues. This chain's CDR3 is CASSLRDRDGYTF. CDR3 in DNA: TGTGCCAGCAGCTTACGTGACAGGGATGGCTACACCTTC.

This clonotype was observed a few times. Given a much more abundant clone one base away, this may be a read error. The chain links TRBV6-5 to TRBJ1-6, with D hard to call. The CDR3 consists of 16 residues. V lost 6 bases and J lost 8, with 20 bases in between. Germline V gives CDR1 MNHEY, CDR2 SVGAGI. The CDR3 reads CASRYTPTSPDSPLHF. The CDR3, as DNA: TGTGCCAGCAGATACACGCCGACATCACCCGATTCACCCCTCCACTTT.

Ten or more counts support this clonotype. The rearrangement uses TRBV20-1 and TRBJ2-5; 7 positions agree with TRBD1. The CDR3 contains 15 residues. Germline CDR1 reads DFQATT; CDR2 reads SNEGSKA (reference sequence). V lost 5 bases, J lost 2 bases, and 11 bases stayed unmatched. CDR3 DNA: TGCAGTGCTGATTCCCGGGACAGCACTCAAGAGACCCAGTACTTC. This translates into CSADSRDSTQETQYF.

This clonotype has a count of ten or more. The chain recombines TRBV2 with TRBJ2-1; 10 nucleotides align to TRBD1. Per germline, CDR1 SNHLY and CDR2 FYNNEI. The V gene end was trimmed by 4 bases and the J gene end by 0 bases; junction bases not matched to a gene: 0. CDR3 length: 15 residues. CDR3 nucleotide sequence: TGTGCCAGCAGTGGGACAGGGGGCTCCTACAATGAGCAGTTCTTC. Amino acid sequence: CASSGTGGSYNEQFF.

This clonotype was observed many times. The V call is TRBV18, the J call TRBJ2-3; unclear D gene. The germline gives CDR1 KGHSH, CDR2 LQKENI. This CDR3 has 13 amino acids. Trimming removed 2 bases at V and 9 bases at J, with 12 bases between. The CDR3 sequence: CASSPNQAETQYF. CDR3 nucleotides: TGTGCCAGCTCACCAAACCAGGCGGAGACGCAGTATTTT.

This clonotype was detected a few times. The V gene is TRBV10-3, the J gene TRBJ1-2; TRBD1 aligns across 10 bases. The CDR3 is made up of 13 amino acids. Germline V gives CDR1 ENHRY, CDR2 SYGVKD. V lost 6 bases, J lost 6 bases, and 4 bases stayed unmatched. CDR3 nucleotide sequence: TGTGCCATCAGGAGACAGGGGGCGGATGGCTACACCTTC. It specifies CAIRRQGADGYTF.

This clonotype was seen a handful of times. The V gene is TRBV7-2, the J gene TRBJ2-3; 8 bases fit TRBD1. The CDR3 has 13 residues. The V gene's germline CDR1 is SGHTA and CDR2 FQGNSA. The ends lost 0 bases at V and 14 bases at J; junction bases unmatched: 7. The chain's CDR3 is CASSLAQGAPGYF. For the CDR3, the DNA is TGTGCCAGCAGCTTAGCCCAGGGGGCCCCTGGGTATTTT.

This clonotype has a handful of counts. V and J are TRBV7-9 and TRBJ2-7; 7 bases map to TRBD1. This CDR3 has 16 amino acids. The V and J ends lost 1 base and 4 bases, in that order; junction bases with no gene match: 10. The V gene's germline CDR1 is SEHNR and CDR2 FQNEAQ (reference sequence). The DNA for the CDR3 is TGTGCCAGCAGCTTAGGTGTACAGGGGACGCAATACGAGCAGTACTTC. It is translated as CASSLGVQGTQYEQYF. The full variable domain, in which reference TRBV7-9 and TRBJ2-7 provide the parts outside the CDR3, is DTGVSQNPRHKITKRGQNVTFRCDPISEHNRLYWYRQTLGQGPEFLTYFQNEAQLEKSRLLSDRFSAERPKGSFSTLEIQRTEQGDSAMYLCASSLGVQGTQYEQYFGPGTRLTVT.